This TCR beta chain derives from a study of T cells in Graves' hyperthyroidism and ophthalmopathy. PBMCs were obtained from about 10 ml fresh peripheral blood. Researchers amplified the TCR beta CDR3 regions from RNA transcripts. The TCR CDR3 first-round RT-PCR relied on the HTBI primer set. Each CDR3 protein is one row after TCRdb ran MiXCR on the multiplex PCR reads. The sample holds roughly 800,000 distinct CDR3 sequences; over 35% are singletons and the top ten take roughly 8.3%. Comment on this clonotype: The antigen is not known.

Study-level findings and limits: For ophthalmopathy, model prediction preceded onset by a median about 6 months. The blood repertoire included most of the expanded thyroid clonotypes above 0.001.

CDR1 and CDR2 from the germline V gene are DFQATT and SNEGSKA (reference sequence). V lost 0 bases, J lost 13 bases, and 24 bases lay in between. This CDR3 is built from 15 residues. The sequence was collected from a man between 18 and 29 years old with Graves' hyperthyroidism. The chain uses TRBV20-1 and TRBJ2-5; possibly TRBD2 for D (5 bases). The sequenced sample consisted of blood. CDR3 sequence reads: CSARDPRLDTGELYF. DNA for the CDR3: TGCAGTGCTAGAGATCCCCGACTCGACACCGGGGAGCTGTACTTC.